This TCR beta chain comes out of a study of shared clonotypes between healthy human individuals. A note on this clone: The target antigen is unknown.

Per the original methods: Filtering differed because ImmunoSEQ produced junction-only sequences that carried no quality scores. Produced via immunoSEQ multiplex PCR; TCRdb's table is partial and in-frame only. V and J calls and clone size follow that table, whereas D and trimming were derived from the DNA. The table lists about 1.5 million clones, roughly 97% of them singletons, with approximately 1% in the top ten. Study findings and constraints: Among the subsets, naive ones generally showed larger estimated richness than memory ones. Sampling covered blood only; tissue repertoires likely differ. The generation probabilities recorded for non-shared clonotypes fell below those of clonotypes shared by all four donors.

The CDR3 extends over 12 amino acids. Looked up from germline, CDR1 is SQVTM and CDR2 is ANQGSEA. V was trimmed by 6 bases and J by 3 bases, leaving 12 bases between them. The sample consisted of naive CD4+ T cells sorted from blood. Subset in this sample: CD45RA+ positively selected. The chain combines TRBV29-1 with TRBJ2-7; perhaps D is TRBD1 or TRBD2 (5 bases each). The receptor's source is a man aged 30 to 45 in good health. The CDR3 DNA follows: TGCAGCGTCCGGAGAGGGGACTACGAGCAGTACTTC. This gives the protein CSVRRGDYEQYF.